This is a list of T cell receptor beta chains from one sample in a study of human versus mouse CDR3 diversity and MHC coevolution. The table came from immunoSEQ multiplex PCR; TCRdb's copy has only in-frame clones and leaves some out. The sample lists tens of thousands of clones, 94% occurring once. The sample was naive CD4+ T cells from blood. The receptors originated from a person aged 55 to 75 in good health. CDR3s include the opening cysteine and the closing phenylalanine or tryptophan. D genes are given only for firm matches. For some rows the clone size is stated as once, few or many, or as a class when expanded; others skip it.

J | D | size | V | DNA | CDR3
TRBJ1-1 | TRBD1 | once | TRBV2 | TGTGCCAGCCCCGAGTCGGGACAGGGCAGGTTGAGTGAAGCTTTCTTT | CASPESGQGRLSEAFF
TRBJ1-3 | NA | NA | TRBV14 | TGTGCCAGCAGTCCGCGGAACTCTGGAAACACCATATATTTT | CASSPRNSGNTIYF
TRBJ2-1 | NA | once | TRBV4-1 | TGCGCCAGCAGCCAAGACTTAGCGGAAACGGACAATGAGCAGTTCTTC | CASSQDLAETDNEQFF
TRBJ1-4 | NA | NA | TRBV11-2 | TGTGCCAGCAAACCCAGGATCACTAATGAAAAACTGTTTTTT | CASKPRITNEKLFF
TRBJ1-1 | TRBD1 | NA | TRBV9 | TGTGCCAGCAGCCACCCGACAGGGGCAGGGAACACTGAAGCCTTCTTT | CASSHPTGAGNTEAFF
TRBJ2-5 | NA | NA | TRBV5-4 | TGTGCCAGCAGCCCGAATTTGGGACAATCGTACCAAGAGACCCAGTACTTC | CASSPNLGQSYQETQYF
TRBJ2-7 | NA | NA | TRBV7-6 | TGTGCCAGCAGCTTAGAAGGGGCCTACGAGCAGTACTTC | CASSLEGAYEQYF
TRBJ1-3 | TRBD1 | NA | TRBV5-8 | TGTGCCAGCAGCCAGGGACAGCACTCTGGAAACACCATATATTTT | CASSQGQHSGNTIYF
TRBJ1-1 | TRBD1 | NA | TRBV11-3 | TGTGCCAGCAGCTTGACAGGGTCGAACACTGAAGCTTTCTTT | CASSLTGSNTEAFF
TRBJ1-3 | NA | NA | TRBV5-4 | TGTGCCAGCAGCTTCGGACTAAGCCGAGACACCATATATTTT | CASSFGLSRDTIYF
TRBJ1-1 | NA | NA | TRBV5-6 | TGTGCCAGCAGGTACACCCATACCTGGGGCGGGGACACTGAAGCTTTCTTT | CASRYTHTWGGDTEAFF
TRBJ2-3 | NA | NA | TRBV9 | TGTGCCAGCAGCGTAGCTGGCTCGACACCCACAGATACGCAGTATTTT | CASSVAGSTPTDTQYF
TRBJ2-1 | TRBD2 | NA | TRBV5-1 | TGCGCCAGCAGCCTTGGGACTAGCGGGAGGATCTACAATGAGCAGTTCTTC | CASSLGTSGRIYNEQFF
TRBJ2-7 | TRBD1 | NA | TRBV5-1 | TGCGCCAGCAGCTTGGAGGGGACAGGGAAGAACGAGCAGTACTTC | CASSLEGTGKNEQYF
TRBJ2-2 | NA | NA | TRBV18 | TGTGCCAGCTCACGGAGGGCCCCGAACACCGGGGAGCTGTTTTTT | CASSRRAPNTGELFF
TRBJ1-1 | NA | NA | TRBV6-5 | TGTGCCAGCAGTTACTCAAGGGGGTCGGACACTGAAGCTTTCTTT | CASSYSRGSDTEAFF
TRBJ1-1 | NA | NA | TRBV5-1 | TGCGCCAGCAGCTTTACCGGGACAGAAGCTTTCTTT | CASSFTGTEAFF
TRBJ2-1 | TRBD2 | NA | TRBV7-9 | TGTGCCAGCAGCTTAGGACCGGGACTAGCGGGTTATGAGCAGTTCTTC | CASSLGPGLAGYEQFF
TRBJ2-1 | NA | NA | TRBV29-1 | TGCAGCGTTACCACTATTCAATCCTACAATGAGCAGTTCTTC | CSVTTIQSYNEQFF
TRBJ2-5 | NA | NA | TRBV19 | TGTGCCAGTAGTCCCGAGGCAGGGGTCATGGGTCGGCAGTACTTC | CASSPEAGVMGRQYF
TRBJ2-6 | NA | NA | TRBV11-2 | TGTGCCAGCAGCTTAAGGGCAGGGCGCCAAGCTGGGGCCAACGTCCTGACTTTC | CASSLRAGRQAGANVLTF
TRBJ2-1 | TRBD2 | NA | TRBV4-2 | TGTGCCAGCAGCCAAGATGGGCTAGCGGACTACAATGAGCAGTTCTTC | CASSQDGLADYNEQFF
TRBJ1-5 | TRBD1 | NA | TRBV6-5 | TGTGCCAGCAGTTACTCTAGCCCAGGGGGCGCACAGCCCCAGCATTTT | CASSYSSPGGAQPQHF
TRBJ1-1 | NA | NA | TRBV19 | TGTGCCAGTAGCTTGACAGCGATGAACACTGAAGCTTTCTTT | CASSLTAMNTEAFF
TRBJ2-3 | NA | NA | TRBV5-4 | TGTGCCAGCAGCTTGGCAGGTGCTGATACGCAGTATTTT | CASSLAGADTQYF
TRBJ1-5 | NA | NA | TRBV6-5 | TGTGCCAGCAGTTATAAATCAGGGCTTAATCAGCCCCAGCATTTT | CASSYKSGLNQPQHF
TRBJ2-4 | TRBD2 | NA | TRBV27 | TGTGCCAGCAGTGCGTATAGCGGGAGGGCCGCAGGAAACATTCAGTACTTC | CASSAYSGRAAGNIQYF
TRBJ1-1 | NA | NA | TRBV5-1 | TGCGCCAGCAGCCGCGGGGAACAGATTGAAGCTTTCTTT | CASSRGEQIEAFF
TRBJ1-2 | TRBD1 | few | TRBV6-1 | TGTGCCAGCTTGCTTGACGGGACAGGGGGCTATGGCTACACCTTC | CASLLDGTGGYGYTF
TRBJ2-1 | NA | NA | TRBV5-4 | TGTGCCAGCAGCGCCGGTCCACCGGGACAACGACTAAGCTACAATGAGCAGTTCTTC | CASSAGPPGQRLSYNEQFF
TRBJ2-2 | TRBD1 | NA | TRBV2 | TGTGCCAGCAGTGGACAGGGGCCTTACACCGGGGAGCTGTTTTTT | CASSGQGPYTGELFF
TRBJ1-4 | TRBD1 | NA | TRBV18 | TGTGCCAGCTCGGGACAGGGGTCCGAAAAACTGTTTTTT | CASSGQGSEKLFF
TRBJ1-2 | NA | NA | TRBV5-1 | TGCGCCAGCAGACCAATAGAGACAGCGAACTATGGCTACACCTTC | CASRPIETANYGYTF
TRBJ1-6 | NA | NA | TRBV19 | TGTGCCAGTAGTTTTGTGGCAGGGGAGTCACCCCTCCACTTT | CASSFVAGESPLHF
TRBJ2-3 | NA | NA | TRBV11-2 | TGTGCCAGCAGCCCTGACAGGTTAGGTACAGATACGCAGTATTTT | CASSPDRLGTDTQYF
TRBJ1-1 | TRBD1 | NA | TRBV4-1 | TGTGCCAGCAGCACCAGGGGGGTCAACACTGAAGCTTTCTTT | CASSTRGVNTEAFF
TRBJ2-7 | TRBD2 | NA | TRBV6-1 | TGTGCCAGCAGTGGGCGGGAGAGCTCCTACGAGCAGTACTTC | CASSGRESSYEQYF
TRBJ1-2 | NA | NA | TRBV6-5 | TGTGCCAGCAGTTCCATGGCCGGCTACACCTTC | CASSSMAGYTF
TRBJ1-6 | TRBD1 | NA | TRBV6-6 | TGTGCCACCAGGGGGAGGGATAATTCACCCCTCCACTTT | CATRGRDNSPLHF
TRBJ1-1 | TRBD1 | NA | TRBV9 | TGTGCCAGCAGCGTCGGACAGGGAGCAGGGAACACTGAAGCTTTCTTT | CASSVGQGAGNTEAFF
TRBJ1-2 | NA | NA | TRBV5-4 | TGTGCCAGCAGCCCTCCGGGACAAACTTCTAACTATGGCTACACCTTC | CASSPPGQTSNYGYTF
TRBJ1-5 | NA | NA | TRBV19 | TGTGCCAGTACCCCCTTCGTTAGCAATCAGCCCCAGCATTTT | CASTPFVSNQPQHF
TRBJ2-7 | TRBD1 | NA | TRBV19 | TGTGCCAGTAGTATAAACGGGGCGGACAGGGGCTACGAGCAGTACTTC | CASSINGADRGYEQYF
TRBJ2-3 | NA | NA | TRBV7-2 | TGTGCCAGCAGGAGAGGGCTCACAGATACGCAGTATTTT | CASRRGLTDTQYF
TRBJ1-2 | NA | NA | TRBV6-5 | TGTGCCAACAGTGAGCGGACAGCTAACTATGGCTACACCTTC | CANSERTANYGYTF